This T cell receptor (beta chain) was found in a study of graft-versus-host responses after intestinal transplantation. Study details: Multivisceral, liver-intestinal, or isolated intestinal transplants were performed in recipients. Recipients were all induced with anti-thymocyte globulin, then given tacrolimus and steroids for two to three years. Findings and limits, study-wide: Within the allografts of patients who had graft-donor T cell macrochimerism, graft-versus-host to host-versus-graft clonal ratios were high. An association linked early post-transplant HvG declines with peak circulating GvH clone levels.

The length of the CDR3 is 13 residues. Trimming shortened V by 0 bases and J by 8 bases, and 13 bases separated the two germline ends. CDR1 is GTSNPN, CDR2 SVGIG, per germline (reference sequence). With respect to this clone: Its antigen remains unknown.

Only in-frame clones appear in the TCRdb table, and some are missing; sequencing was by immunoSEQ multiplex PCR. The sample lists approximately 9,600 clones; roughly 79% were seen once. Processing released intraepithelial and lamina propria lymphocytes from the graft tissue. The sequenced sample was ileum tissue, obtained approximately 16 months after intestinal transplantation. This TCR was recovered from a human patient who received an intestinal transplant, so some T cells may come from the graft donor. The rearrangement joins TRBV30 to TRBJ1-2, with D possibly TRBD1 on 5 matching bases. This CDR3 reads CAWSVLGAGGYTF. The CDR3 DNA is TGTGCCTGGAGTGTACTAGGGGCTGGGGGCTACACCTTC.